The subject of this entry is one T cell receptor beta chain. Germline trimming cut 0 bases from V and 7 bases from J; bases unmatched to any gene: 7. Germline CDR1 is SGDLS and CDR2 is YYNGEE. CDR3 length: 15 amino acids. This specimen comes from a study of blood T cell repertoires in COVID-19. Turning to the study itself: T cells, B-cell-depleted T cells, or PBMCs provided the cDNA or gDNA that served as material.

Authors' methods: Researchers report that nucleated cell counts were estimated from reference gene primer amplification. TCRdb's table, derived via immunoSEQ multiplex PCR, lists solely in-frame clones and lacks some. The V and J calls and clone size come from that table; D and trimming were worked out from the DNA. Of 130,000 to 150,000 clones detected, 84% appear once; the ten largest clones hold almost 6%. Material for sequencing was PBMCs or T cells enriched from blood (not recorded which). The chain recombines TRBV9 with TRBJ2-5; 9 positions agree with TRBD2. The clonotype originates from a woman aged 50 to 60 who had been exposed to COVID-19. CDR3 sequence: CASSVGSSGVLTQYF. The CDR3 bases are TGTGCCAGCAGCGTAGGGTCTAGCGGGGTCCTGACCCAGTACTTC.